A selection of T cell receptor beta chains follows, all from one sample in a study of T-cell reconstitution after alpha-beta-depleted transplantation in children. One entry per CDR3 protein, called by TCRdb with MiXCR from the PCR reads. Of 380,000 or so distinct CDR3 sequences listed, 13% are singletons. The source material was PBMCs, sampled from the stem cell graft. All receptors derive from a human donor who donated a stem cell graft to a child with Fanconi anemia. Both conserved end residues are part of each CDR3. The D gene is left open where the match is weak. Some rows mark clone size as missing; the rest say once, few, many or name a class of expanded clone.

clone_size: many; j_call: TRBJ2-5; d_call: NA; v_call: TRBV7-9; cdr3_aa: CASSFNGAQETQYF; cdr3_nt: TGTGCCAGCAGCTTTAATGGGGCCCAAGAGACCCAGTACTTC
clone_size: few; j_call: TRBJ2-1; d_call: NA; v_call: TRBV5-1; cdr3_aa: CASSLGRENEQFF; cdr3_nt: TGCGCCAGCAGCTTAGGACGGGAAAATGAGCAGTTCTTC
clone_size: few; j_call: TRBJ2-3; d_call: NA; v_call: TRBV19; cdr3_aa: CASSAYQARVTDTQYF; cdr3_nt: TGTGCCAGTAGTGCCTATCAGGCCAGGGTCACAGATACGCAGTATTTT
clone_size: NA; j_call: TRBJ2-5; d_call: NA; v_call: TRBV7-2; cdr3_aa: CASSLSSRAGTQYF; cdr3_nt: TGTGCCAGCAGCTTATCCTCCCGGGCTGGGACCCAGTACTTC
clone_size: few; j_call: TRBJ2-4; d_call: NA; v_call: TRBV20-1; cdr3_aa: CSARAGQSPKNIQYF; cdr3_nt: TGCAGTGCTAGAGCGGGCCAATCGCCCAAAAACATTCAGTACTTC
clone_size: NA; j_call: TRBJ1-1; d_call: NA; v_call: TRBV6-1; cdr3_aa: CASSPPGQPERAFF; cdr3_nt: TGTGCCAGCAGTCCCCCCGGGCAGCCTGAAAGGGCTTTCTTT
clone_size: many; j_call: TRBJ2-3; d_call: NA; v_call: TRBV9; cdr3_aa: CASSVGRTDTQYF; cdr3_nt: TGTGCCAGCAGCGTAGGACGCACAGATACGCAGTATTTT
clone_size: many; j_call: TRBJ2-5; d_call: TRBD2; v_call: TRBV12-3/TRBV12-4; cdr3_aa: CASERGGSGTQYF; cdr3_nt: TGTGCCAGCGAGCGGGGGGGATCCGGGACCCAGTACTTC
clone_size: NA; j_call: TRBJ2-2; d_call: TRBD2; v_call: TRBV10-1; cdr3_aa: CGSSGGGATNTGELFF; cdr3_nt: TGCGGCAGCTCGGGAGGGGGAGCAACGAACACCGGGGAGCTGTTTTTT
clone_size: NA; j_call: TRBJ1-3; d_call: NA; v_call: TRBV7-8; cdr3_aa: CASSRTAKLSGNTIYF; cdr3_nt: TGTGCCAGCAGCAGGACAGCTAAGCTCTCTGGAAACACCATATATTTT
clone_size: NA; j_call: TRBJ2-1; d_call: NA; v_call: TRBV27; cdr3_aa: CASSFLRGNPYNEQFF; cdr3_nt: TGTGCCAGCAGTTTTCTACGGGGGAATCCCTACAATGAGCAGTTCTTC
clone_size: NA; j_call: TRBJ2-3; d_call: NA; v_call: TRBV28; cdr3_aa: CASSFAGITDTQYF; cdr3_nt: TGTGCCAGCAGTTTCGCCGGGATCACAGATACGCAGTATTTT
clone_size: NA; j_call: TRBJ1-6; d_call: NA; v_call: TRBV11-2; cdr3_aa: CASSFAGNRAF; cdr3_nt: TGTGCCAGCAGCTTCGCCGGGAACCGTGCTTTT
clone_size: many; j_call: TRBJ1-1; d_call: NA; v_call: TRBV10-2; cdr3_aa: CASSAQGRGTEAFF; cdr3_nt: TGCGCCAGCAGTGCCCAGGGGCGCGGCACTGAAGCTTTCTTT
clone_size: many; j_call: TRBJ2-3; d_call: NA; v_call: TRBV12-3/TRBV12-4; cdr3_aa: CASSWTPQGTDTQYF; cdr3_nt: TGTGCCAGCAGTTGGACACCCCAGGGTACAGATACGCAGTATTTT
clone_size: few; j_call: TRBJ1-2; d_call: NA; v_call: TRBV27; cdr3_aa: CASSLKGDGYTF; cdr3_nt: TGTGCCAGCAGTTTAAAGGGTGATGGCTACACCTTC
clone_size: few; j_call: TRBJ1-1; d_call: NA; v_call: TRBV28; cdr3_aa: CASIGNTEAFF; cdr3_nt: TGTGCCAGTATAGGGAACACTGAAGCTTTCTTT
clone_size: NA; j_call: TRBJ2-1; d_call: TRBD1; v_call: TRBV18; cdr3_aa: CASSPAGTGEYEQFF; cdr3_nt: TGTGCCAGCTCACCGGCCGGGACAGGGGAATATGAGCAGTTCTTC
clone_size: NA; j_call: TRBJ1-2; d_call: NA; v_call: TRBV10-3; cdr3_aa: CAIRTMERTGYTF; cdr3_nt: TGTGCCATCAGAACCATGGAGCGAACCGGCTACACCTTC
clone_size: NA; j_call: TRBJ2-7; d_call: NA; v_call: TRBV29-1; cdr3_aa: CSVTSWGAYEQYF; cdr3_nt: TGCAGCGTCACATCCTGGGGTGCCTACGAGCAGTACTTC
clone_size: NA; j_call: TRBJ1-1; d_call: NA; v_call: TRBV7-2; cdr3_aa: CASSTRHLDKAFF; cdr3_nt: TGTGCCAGCAGCACGCGACATCTGGATAAAGCTTTCTTT
clone_size: few; j_call: TRBJ2-5; d_call: NA; v_call: TRBV9; cdr3_aa: CASSASGQSQETQYF; cdr3_nt: TGTGCCAGCAGCGCGTCTGGACAGTCACAAGAGACCCAGTACTTC
clone_size: many; j_call: TRBJ2-1; d_call: NA; v_call: TRBV12-3/TRBV12-4; cdr3_aa: CASSLSRSMGEQFF; cdr3_nt: TGTGCCAGCAGTTTAAGCCGCTCAATGGGTGAGCAGTTCTTC